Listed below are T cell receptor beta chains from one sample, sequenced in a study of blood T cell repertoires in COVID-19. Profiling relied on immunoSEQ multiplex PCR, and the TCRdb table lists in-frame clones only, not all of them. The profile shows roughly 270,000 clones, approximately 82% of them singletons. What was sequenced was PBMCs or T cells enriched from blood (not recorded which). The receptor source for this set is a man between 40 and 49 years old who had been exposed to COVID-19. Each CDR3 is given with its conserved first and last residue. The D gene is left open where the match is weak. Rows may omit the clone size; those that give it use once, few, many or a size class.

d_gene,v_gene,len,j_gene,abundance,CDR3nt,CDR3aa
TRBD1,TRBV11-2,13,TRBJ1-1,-,TGTGCCAGCAGCTCGACAGGGCGGGCTGAAGCTTTCTTT,CASSSTGRAEAFF
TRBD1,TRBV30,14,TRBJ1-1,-,TGTGCCTGGAGTGGCTCGGGACAGGGCATGGAAGCTTTCTTT,CAWSGSGQGMEAFF
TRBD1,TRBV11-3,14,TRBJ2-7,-,TGTGCCAGCAGCTTAGGCGGGACAGGGGTGGAGCAGTACTTC,CASSLGGTGVEQYF
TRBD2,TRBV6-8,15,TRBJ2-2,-,TGTGCCAGCAGGCCCCTAGCGGGGGCCACCGGGGAGCTGTTTTTT,CASRPLAGATGELFF
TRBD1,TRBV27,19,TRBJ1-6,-,TGTGCCAGCAGTTCCCTAGGAGGGGGACAGGGCAAGCTTCGTTCACCCCTCCACTTT,CASSSLGGGQGKLRSPLHF
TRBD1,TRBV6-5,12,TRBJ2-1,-,TGTGCCAGCATCACAGGGGTCGGCCTTCAGTTCTTC,CASITGVGLQFF
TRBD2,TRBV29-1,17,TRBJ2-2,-,TGCAGCGCTCATGGACTAGCGGGAGGGGTTAACACCGGGGAGCTGTTTTTT,CSAHGLAGGVNTGELFF
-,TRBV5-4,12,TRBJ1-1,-,TGTGCCAGCAGGACAGGGAACACTGAAGCTTTCTTT,CASRTGNTEAFF
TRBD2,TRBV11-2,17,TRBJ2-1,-,TGTGCCAGCAGCTTAGGTGTTCGGCTAGCGGGGTTCAATGAGCAGTTCTTC,CASSLGVRLAGFNEQFF
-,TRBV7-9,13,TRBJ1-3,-,TGTGCCAGCAGCTCATGGCCTGGAAACACCATATATTTT,CASSSWPGNTIYF
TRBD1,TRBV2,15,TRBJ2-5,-,TGTGCCAGCAGTGCCGGGACAGTGGCCTTCGAGACCCAGTACTTC,CASSAGTVAFETQYF
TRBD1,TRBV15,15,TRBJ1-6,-,TGTGCCACCCGCTCCAGGACAGGGGGCGATTCACCCCTCCACTTT,CATRSRTGGDSPLHF
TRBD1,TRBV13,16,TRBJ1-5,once,TGTGCCAGCAGCTTAGGGACAGGGGGGAAAAATCAGCCCCAGCATTTT,CASSLGTGGKNQPQHF
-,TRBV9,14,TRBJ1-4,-,TGTGCCAGCAGCGTAAGAGCAACTAATGAAAAACTGTTTTTT,CASSVRATNEKLFF
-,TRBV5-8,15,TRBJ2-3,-,TGTGCCAGCAGCTTGATCCGGCAGGGGACGGATACGCAGTATTTT,CASSLIRQGTDTQYF
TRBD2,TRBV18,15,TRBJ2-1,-,TGTGCCAGCTCGCGTACTAGCGGGAGAGGCTATGAGCAGTTCTTC,CASSRTSGRGYEQFF
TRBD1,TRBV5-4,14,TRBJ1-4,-,TGTGCCAGCAGCTTCGACAGGGGGGGTGAAAAACTGTTTTTT,CASSFDRGGEKLFF